These T cell receptor beta chains were read from a single sample in a study of T cell responses to AZD1222 COVID-19 vaccine. Method: immunoSEQ multiplex PCR; TCRdb's copy keeps in-frame clones and lacks some. The sample holds 75,000 to 80,000 clones, roughly 88% seen once. Sample: peripheral blood, taken 28 days after the second AZD1222 dose. These receptors originate from an adult who received the AZD1222 COVID-19 vaccine. The CDR3 runs from the conserved cysteine through the conserved F or W. The D gene is left open where the match is weak. The size of a clone is reported for some rows only, either as once, few or many, or as a class for expanded clones.

TRBJ1-2	TRBD1	-	TRBV27	CASSLGGAGGNFPYGYTF
TRBJ2-3	TRBD1	-	TRBV19	CASSPGTAPGGTQYF
TRBJ1-5	TRBD1	once	TRBV28	CATRTGNQPQHF
TRBJ2-7	-	-	TRBV10-3	CAISETGGTYEQYF
TRBJ2-2	-	-	TRBV7-2	CASSPRTVLRTGELFF
TRBJ1-6	-	-	TRBV6-5	CASSYGGRTNNSPLHF
TRBJ1-4	-	-	TRBV4-1	CASSQAEKLFF
TRBJ1-1	-	-	TRBV5-1	CASSPAGSSRPWNTEAFF
TRBJ2-1	-	-	TRBV4-3	CASSQLIGREQFF
TRBJ1-2	TRBD1	-	TRBV29-1	CSVGGQGGGYTF
TRBJ2-5	-	once	TRBV12-5	CASGLGTEQETQYF
TRBJ2-1	-	-	TRBV24-1	CATSGVGDNEQFF
TRBJ1-6	TRBD1	-	TRBV9	CASSPTGGGSPLHF
TRBJ1-6	-	-	TRBV4-3	CASSQDYRRLESPLHF
TRBJ2-7	-	-	TRBV19	CATNEGIETYEQYF
TRBJ1-5	-	-	TRBV13	CASSSGGQPQHF
TRBJ1-4	TRBD1	once	TRBV3-1/TRBV3-2	CASRLGQGLGELFF
TRBJ2-6	-	-	TRBV5-1	CASSLALSQGGPGANVLTF
TRBJ1-6	TRBD1	-	TRBV7-3	CASSLQGGSPLHF
TRBJ2-2	-	-	TRBV4-1	CASSQDLTVGGELFF
TRBJ2-7	-	-	TRBV19	CASSILASSYEQYF
TRBJ2-3	-	-	TRBV3-1/TRBV3-2	CASSYRTVGTDTQYF
TRBJ2-4	TRBD1	-	TRBV11-2	CASSVTDRAHLYF
TRBJ2-1	TRBD1	-	TRBV29-1	CSVTGPSYNEQFF
TRBJ2-7	-	once	TRBV19	CASRQYSEQYF
TRBJ2-3	TRBD2	-	TRBV6-2/TRBV6-3	CASSRGEGSSADTQYF